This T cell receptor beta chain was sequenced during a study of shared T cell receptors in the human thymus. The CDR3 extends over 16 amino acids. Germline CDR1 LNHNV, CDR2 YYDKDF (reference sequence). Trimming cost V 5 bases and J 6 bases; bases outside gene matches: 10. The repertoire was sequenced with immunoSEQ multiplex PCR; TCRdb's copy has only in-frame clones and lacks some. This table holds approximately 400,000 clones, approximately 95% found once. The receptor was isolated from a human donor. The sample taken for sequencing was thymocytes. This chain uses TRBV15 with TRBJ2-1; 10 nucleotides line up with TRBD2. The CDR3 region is CATSQREGPRINEQFF. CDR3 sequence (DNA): TGTGCCACCAGCCAGCGGGAGGGCCCTCGGATCAATGAGCAGTTCTTC.